Presented here are 21 T cell receptor beta chains from one specimen sequenced in a study of OX40 agonist ivuxolimab in advanced cancers. Using immunoSEQ multiplex PCR, the repertoire was profiled, and TCRdb retains in-frame clones only, with some absent. The sample holds 60,000 to 65,000 clones, 92% seen once. Material: CD4+ or CD8+ T cells sorted from blood, obtained in a trial of the OX40 agonist ivuxolimab. The receptors were gathered from an adult with an advanced solid tumor such as melanoma, head and neck, liver or kidney cancer.

The rearrangement joins TRBV7-9 to TRBJ2-1, with 7 bases lining up with TRBD2. The ends lost 5 bases at V and 7 bases at J; junction bases unmatched: 11. The CDR3 runs to 15 residues. Germline V gives CDR1 SEHNR, CDR2 FQNEAQ (reference sequence). CDR3 coding DNA: TGTGCCAGCAGCCCCCGACTAGCAAGTTCGAATGAGCAGTTCTTC. Encoded protein: CASSPRLASSNEQFF.

The chain uses TRBV4-3 and TRBJ1-1; D gene uncertain. The CDR3 runs to 14 residues. CDR1 and CDR2 (germline): LGHNA, YSLEER. V gave up 5 bases and J gave up 4 bases, with 14 bases separating them. The CDR3: CASSFRTGSTEAFF. The CDR3 DNA reads as TGCGCCAGCAGCTTCAGGACGGGGAGCACTGAAGCTTTCTTT.

The CDR3 reads CAISEWGGIAKNIQYF. The CDR3 DNA reads as TGTGCCATCAGTGAGTGGGGCGGGATAGCCAAAAACATTCAGTACTTC. This chain connects TRBV10-3 to TRBJ2-4; D is possibly TRBD2 (6 bases). Germline V gene sequence: CDR1 ENHRY, CDR2 SYGVKD. This CDR3 is built from 16 residues. V lost 1 base, J lost 0 bases, and 10 bases lay in between.

The rearrangement uses TRBV6-1 and TRBJ2-5, with D uncertain. Germline V gives CDR1 MNHNS, CDR2 SASEGT. The CDR3 loop spans 13 amino acids. V lost 1 base and J lost 2, with 5 bases in between. This CDR3 reads CASSEVGQETQYF. The CDR3, as DNA: TGTGCCAGCAGTGAAGTGGGGCAAGAGACCCAGTACTTC.

This clone was seen only once. The chain is built from TRBV4-1 and TRBJ2-5, with D maybe TRBD1 (5 bases). V gave up 3 bases and J gave up 2 bases, with 10 bases separating them. CDR1 is MGHRA, CDR2 YSYEKL, per germline. CDR3 length: 14 amino acids. The CDR3 region has the DNA TGCGCCAGCAGCCAGCCAAGACAGCAAGAGACCCAGTACTTC. Its translation: CASSQPRQQETQYF.

V and J are TRBV14 and TRBJ2-7; the D gene is possibly TRBD2 (5 bases). Trimming stripped 4 bases from V and 0 bases from J, with 7 bases between. This CDR3 comprises 13 residues. In germline, CDR1 is SGHDN, CDR2 FVKESK. The CDR3, as DNA: TGTGCCAGCAGCCGCGGGTTCTCCTACGAGCAGTACTTC. Translated, it gives CASSRGFSYEQYF.

The chain has TRBV5-1 and TRBJ2-2; perhaps TRBD1 as D (5 bases). Germline V gene data show CDR1 as SGHRS and CDR2 as YFSETQ. V was cut by 3 bases and J by 3 bases, with 27 bases left in between. This CDR3 spans 20 amino acids. The CDR3 here is CASSSRTYSGLSGHTGELFF. CDR3 in DNA: TGCGCCAGCAGCTCCAGGACGTACTCAGGGCTGAGTGGGCACACCGGGGAGCTGTTTTTT.

This chain connects TRBV4-1 to TRBJ2-7; D is unresolved. Germline V lookup: CDR1 MGHRA, CDR2 YSYEKL. V gave up 0 bases and J gave up 2 bases, with 11 bases separating them. CDR3 length: 15 residues. CDR3 nucleotides: TGCGCCAGCAGCCAAGATAAGAACTATCCCTACGAGCAGTACTTC. It codes for CASSQDKNYPYEQYF.

The chain has TRBV18 and TRBJ2-3; 7 bases fit TRBD2. Germline assignment: CDR1 KGHSH and CDR2 LQKENI. With 3 bases clipped from V and 0 bases from J, the junction kept 6 bases outside the gene matches. CDR3 length: 16 residues. This CDR3 is CASSPSGTTSTDTQYF. The CDR3 nucleotides read TGTGCCAGCTCACCGTCCGGGACTACTAGCACAGATACGCAGTATTTT.

The chain uses TRBV11-3 and TRBJ2-5; no firm D call. The closer fit of TRBJ2-7 to the DNA end suggests the J call may be wrong. The CDR3 contains 13 residues. Germline V CDR1 and CDR2: SGHNT, YENEEA. This CDR3 is CASSEIDSYEQYF. In nucleotides, the CDR3 is TGTGCCAGCAGCGAGATAGATTCCTACGAGCAGTACTTC.

The chain carries TRBV2 and TRBJ2-3; D gene unclear. Trimming left V 7 bases short and J 2 bases short, with 7 bases between. The CDR3 sequence is 12 residues long. The germline gives CDR1 SNHLY, CDR2 FYNNEI. This CDR3 reads CASKALTDTQYF. Here the CDR3 DNA reads TGTGCCAGCAAGGCCCTCACAGATACGCAGTATTTT. The whole variable domain, remainder taken from reference TRBV2 and TRBJ2-3, is EPEVTQTPSHQVTQMGQEVILRCVPISNHLYFYWYRQILGQKVEFLVSFYNNEISEKSEIFDDQFSVERPDGSNFTLKIRSTKLEDSAMYFCASKALTDTQYFGPGTRLTVL.

The V gene is TRBV30, the J gene TRBJ2-1; D uncertain. This CDR3 region has 15 residues. The V and J ends lost 0 bases and 0 bases respectively, with 9 bases between them. Germline-derived CDR1 and CDR2 are GTSNPN and SVGIG (reference sequence). The CDR3 bases are TGTGCCTGGAGTGTACTGATGAGCTCCTACAATGAGCAGTTCTTC. Translated: CAWSVLMSSYNEQFF.

This clone was counted a single time. J is TRBJ2-1 and V is TRBV11-1; 9 positions agree with TRBD2. V was pared by 2 bases and J by 8 bases, with 10 bases of the junction left unmatched. CDR1 is SGHAT, CDR2 FQDESV, per germline (reference sequence). The CDR3 totals 16 residues. Written as DNA, the CDR3 is TGTGCCAGCAGCTTATATTATAGCGGGAGTTCGGATGAGCAGTTCTTC. Translated, it gives CASSLYYSGSSDEQFF.

The V call is TRBV2, the J call TRBJ1-5; 8 nucleotides agree with TRBD1. V lost 6 bases, J lost 3 bases, and 7 bases stayed unmatched. The CDR3 consists of 15 residues. In germline, CDR1 is SNHLY, CDR2 FYNNEI. The DNA for the CDR3 is TGTGCCAGCAGCGGAGTGACAGGGGTCAATCAGCCCCAGCATTTT. Translation: CASSGVTGVNQPQHF.

V is TRBV20-1 and J is TRBJ2-5; unclear D gene. The germline V and J ends were trimmed by 3 bases and 5 bases, with 7 bases remaining between them. CDR1 and CDR2 from the germline V gene are DFQATT and SNEGSKA (reference sequence). The CDR3 sequence is 11 residues long. CDR3 loop: CSASDLETQYF. Here the CDR3 DNA reads TGCAGTGCTAGTGACTTGGAGACCCAGTACTTC.

J is TRBJ2-1 and V is TRBV7-8; D might be TRBD1 or TRBD2, each matching 6 bases. This CDR3 spans 14 amino acids. Trimming pared 8 bases from V and 9 bases from J, leaving 20 bases between. CDR1 and CDR2 from the germline V gene are SGHVS and FQNEAQ. CDR3 sequence (DNA): TGTGCCAGCGAACGGGGGCGGATCAAGGGTGAGCAGTTCTTC. It translates to CASERGRIKGEQFF.

A single count supports this clone. The J gene is TRBJ2-1, the V gene TRBV4-3; a possible D gene is TRBD1 (5 bases). Deletions cut 5 bases from V and 8 bases from J, with 16 bases between. The V gene's germline CDR1 is LGHNA and CDR2 YSLEER. This CDR3 has 14 residues. The CDR3: CASSSGLGRHEQFF. Here the CDR3 DNA reads TGCGCCAGCAGCTCAGGGCTAGGGCGGCATGAGCAGTTCTTC.

This clone came up once. This chain connects TRBV10-1 to TRBJ2-5, with 9 bases lining up with TRBD1. Germline V gene sequence: CDR1 WNHNN, CDR2 SYGVQD (reference sequence). Trimming at V came to 5 bases and at J to 1 base, leaving 8 bases not matched to a gene. The length of the CDR3 is 16 residues. CDR3 region: CASSPWTGVSQETQYF. The CDR3 coding sequence is TGCGCCAGCAGTCCCTGGACAGGGGTATCCCAAGAGACCCAGTACTTC.

This clone was recorded once. J is TRBJ2-3 and V is TRBV27, with unresolved D. Germline CDR1 and CDR2: MNHEY and SMNVEV (reference sequence). The CDR3 length is 12 residues. Trimming shortened V by 8 bases and J by 2 bases, and 8 bases separated the two germline ends. The CDR3 DNA is TGTGCCAGCGGGATCCTCACAGATACGCAGTATTTT. Its protein product is CASGILTDTQYF.

J is TRBJ2-7 and V is TRBV4-1; the D call may be TRBD1 or TRBD2 (5 bases each). V gave up 7 bases and J gave up 4 bases, with 20 bases separating them. Germline V gene lookup returns CDR1 MGHRA and CDR2 YSYEKL. This CDR3 spans 15 amino acids. CDR3 in amino acids: CASTLATGEAYEQYF. In nucleotides, the CDR3 is TGCGCCAGCACCCTAGCCACAGGTGAGGCTTACGAGCAGTACTTC.

The V call is TRBV18, the J call TRBJ2-1, with TRBD2 matching over 15 bases. The ends lost 4 bases at V and 0 bases at J; junction bases unmatched: 7. The CDR3 consists of 19 residues. Germline V gives CDR1 KGHSH, CDR2 LQKENI. In DNA form, the CDR3 reads TGTGCCAGCTCACTAACAGGACTAGCGGGAGGGAGCTCCTACAATGAGCAGTTCTTC. Amino acid sequence: CASSLTGLAGGSSYNEQFF.